These 12 T cell receptor beta chains originate from one sample sequenced in a study of cytomegalovirus exposure and HLA in healthy donors. Primers for the PCR totalled 60 Vbeta and 13 Jbeta. Repertoires were generated with immunoSEQ multiplex PCR, while TCRdb's copy carries only in-frame clones and drops some. The sample has 130,000 or so clones, roughly 73% seen once; the top ten hold approximately 1.5%. Sequencing input: PBMCs. Every receptor here comes from a female donor in good health and CMV-seronegative.

The chain links TRBV5-1 to TRBJ2-3, with a weak D call TRBD2 (6 bases). V was cut by 4 bases and J by 2 bases, with 17 bases left in between. This CDR3 has 16 residues. Germline CDR1 is SGHRS and CDR2 is YFSETQ. This chain's CDR3 is CASSVSTSPPTDTQYF. The CDR3 coding sequence is TGCGCCAGCAGCGTGTCTACTAGCCCCCCCACAGATACGCAGTATTTT.

This chain uses TRBV10-3 with TRBJ1-1; 10 bases map to TRBD1. The trim removed 0 bases at V and 6 bases at J, leaving 13 bases unmatched. The CDR3 extends over 18 amino acids. Germline lookup yields CDR1 ENHRY and CDR2 SYGVKD. The CDR3 coding sequence is TGTGCCATCAGTGAGTCTGTGACAGGGGGCGAGGAGCCGCCTGAAGCTTTCTTT. Translation: CAISESVTGGEEPPEAFF.

In this sample, this clone turned up once. The V and J genes are TRBV11-2 and TRBJ2-7; D is uncertain. The CDR3 length is 14 residues. Germline CDR1 reads SGHAT; CDR2 reads FQNNGV. Trimming shortened V by 5 bases and J by 6 bases, and 17 bases separated the two germline ends. CDR3 in amino acids: CASSPLRVIGEQYF. The CDR3 DNA reads as TGTGCCAGCAGCCCATTACGGGTGATTGGCGAGCAGTACTTC.

The chain couples TRBV9 to TRBJ2-1, with D maybe TRBD1 (5 bases). In germline, CDR1 is SGDLS, CDR2 YYNGEE. There are 13 residues in the CDR3. V was shortened by 4 bases and J by 5 bases, with 10 bases between the two germline ends. CDR3 coding DNA: TGTGCCAGCAGCCCTGTGGGGCACAATGAGCAGTTCTTC. Translating it yields CASSPVGHNEQFF.

J is TRBJ2-1 and V is TRBV13; tentatively, D is TRBD2 (6 bases). The V gene's germline CDR1 is PRHDT and CDR2 FYEKMQ (reference sequence). The CDR3 length is 16 residues. Between the trimmed V and J ends, which lost 2 bases and 4 bases, there was a span of 15 bases. Here the CDR3 DNA reads TGTGCCAGCAGCTTAACCCCCGCGGGAAGGTACAATGAGCAGTTCTTC. Protein sequence: CASSLTPAGRYNEQFF.

This clone was seen just once. Distinct nucleotide sequences in the sample also encode this CDR3. The rearrangement joins TRBV5-1 to TRBJ2-3, with a tentative D call TRBD2 (5 bases). Trimming left V 2 bases short and J 1 base short, with 5 bases between. This CDR3 is 13 amino acids long. Germline lookup yields CDR1 SGHRS and CDR2 YFSETQ. This CDR3 reads CASSLAGTDTQYF. CDR3 nucleotide sequence: TGCGCCAGCAGCTTAGCGGGCACAGATACGCAGTATTTT.

This chain connects TRBV27 to TRBJ2-3; 9 bases map to TRBD1. From germline, CDR1 is MNHEY and CDR2 SMNVEV (reference sequence). J was trimmed by 3 bases and V by 5 bases; bases with no gene match: 15. The CDR3 has 18 residues. The CDR3 sequence: CASSTRDRGKWITDTQYF. The CDR3, as DNA: TGTGCCAGCAGTACCCGAGACAGGGGGAAATGGATTACAGATACGCAGTATTTT.

The V gene is TRBV5-1, the J gene TRBJ2-2, with a possible D match to TRBD1 (6 bases). Germline loops: CDR1 SGHRS, CDR2 YFSETQ. V gave up 3 bases and J gave up 4 bases, with 16 bases separating them. The CDR3 loop spans 16 amino acids. The CDR3 DNA reads as TGCGCCAGCAGCTCCCGGACAAAACAGGGCACCGGGGAGCTGTTTTTT. Translating gives CASSSRTKQGTGELFF. The entire variable domain, with the rest obtained from reference TRBV5-1 and TRBJ2-2, is as follows: KAGVTQTPRYLIKTRGQQVTLSCSPISGHRSVSWYQQTPGQGLQFLFEYFSETQRNKGNFPGRFSGRQFSNSRSEMNVSTLELGDSALYLCASSSRTKQGTGELFFGEGSRLTVL.

This chain links TRBV27 with TRBJ1-1, with no clear D. The CDR3 is 14 residues long. Germline values: CDR1 MNHEY, CDR2 SMNVEV (reference sequence). V was pared by 0 bases and J by 0 bases, with 5 bases between. This CDR3 is CASSLSPVNTEAFF. The CDR3, as DNA: TGTGCCAGCAGTTTATCCCCAGTGAACACTGAAGCTTTCTTT.

This clone was detected only a few times. V is TRBV5-1 and J is TRBJ2-1; 7 nucleotides line up with TRBD1. V was clipped by 1 base and J by 4 bases; unmatched bases: 5. This CDR3 region has 15 residues. Germline V gives CDR1 SGHRS, CDR2 YFSETQ. Written as DNA, the CDR3 is TGCGCCAGCAGCTTGTATGGACAGGTATACAATGAGCAGTTCTTC. Translating gives CASSLYGQVYNEQFF.

The CDR3 reads CASSLQGVRNEQFF. In DNA form, the CDR3 reads TGTGCCAGCAGCCTACAGGGGGTTCGCAATGAGCAGTTCTTC. This chain links TRBV6-1 with TRBJ2-1, with TRBD1 matching over 8 bases. V dropped 6 bases and J dropped 6; count of bases not matched to a gene: 7. This CDR3 is 14 amino acids long. From germline, CDR1 is MNHNS and CDR2 SASEGT.

The CDR3 sequence is CASSQDLGRGSEQFF. CDR3 in DNA: TGCGCCAGCAGCCAAGATCTGGGCAGGGGGAGCGAGCAGTTCTTC. V gene TRBV4-1 combines with J gene TRBJ2-1; 7 bases line up with TRBD1. The CDR3 consists of 15 residues. Germline CDR1 and CDR2: MGHRA and YSYEKL. Trimming at V came to 0 bases and at J to 10 bases, leaving 9 bases not matched to a gene.